The 7 T cell receptor beta chains presented below share a single source sample, sequenced in a study of shared clonotypes between healthy human individuals. Measured with immunoSEQ multiplex PCR; TCRdb has only the in-frame clones, and not every one. Here the sample spans under 600,000 clones, 95% to 97% being singletons. The sample comprised naive CD4+ T cells sorted from blood. Subset specified: CD45RA+ positively selected. The receptor set was obtained from a woman in her twenties or thirties in good health.

The chain carries TRBV19 and TRBJ2-1, with D perhaps matching TRBD1 or TRBD2 (5 bases each). Deletions cut 4 bases from V and 10 bases from J, with 14 bases between. CDR3 length: 13 amino acids. CDR1 is LNHDA and CDR2 is SQIVND in the germline V gene (reference sequence). The CDR3 here is CASSTGLGAEQFF. CDR3 nucleotide sequence: TGTGCCAGTAGTACCGGACTTGGGGCCGAGCAGTTCTTC.

This clone has a handful of counts. The chain couples TRBV2 to TRBJ1-5; no definite D call. V was shortened by 2 bases and J by 6 bases, with 8 bases between the two germline ends. The CDR3 covers 13 residues. CDR1 SNHLY and CDR2 FYNNEI come from the germline V gene. This CDR3 is CASSESIIQPQHF. The CDR3 DNA reads TGTGCCAGCAGTGAAAGTATCATTCAGCCCCAGCATTTT. The whole variable domain, remainder taken from reference TRBV2 and TRBJ1-5, is EPEVTQTPSHQVTQMGQEVILRCVPISNHLYFYWYRQILGQKVEFLVSFYNNEISEKSEIFDDQFSVERPDGSNFTLKIRSTKLEDSAMYFCASSESIIQPQHFGDGTRLSIL.

As to this clone: Its ends do not fully match the called genes, so a read error is possible. The chain employs TRBV5-1 and TRBJ1-1; TRBD1 matches 7 bases. CDR1 SGHRS and CDR2 YFSETQ come from the germline V gene. The CDR3 sequence is 14 residues long. CDR3 bases: TGCGCCAGCAGCTTGGCCGAGAAACAGGGGCCATTCTCCTTT. This codes for CASSLAEKQGPFSF. Using reference TRBV5-1 and TRBJ1-1 for the parts outside the CDR3, the full variable domain is KAGVTQTPRYLIKTRGQQVTLSCSPISGHRSVSWYQQTPGQGLQFLFEYFSETQRNKGNFPGRFSGRQFSNSRSEMNVSTLELGDSALYLCASSLAEKQGPFSFGQGTRLTVV.

V is TRBV28 and J is TRBJ1-2; tentative D call: TRBD1 (6 bases). Looked up from germline, CDR1 is MDHEN and CDR2 is SYDVKM. The CDR3 extends over 15 amino acids. The V gene lost 6 bases and the J gene lost 4 bases, with 18 bases spanning the gap. CDR3 DNA sequence: TGTGCCAGCAGCACGTCCAGGACAGCCAGCTATGGCTACACCTTC. It codes for CASSTSRTASYGYTF.

V gene TRBV29-1 combines with J gene TRBJ2-3; 11 positions match TRBD2. The germline V gene encodes CDR1 SQVTM and CDR2 ANQGSEA. The CDR3 length is 15 residues. CDR3 sequence reads: CARGGTSGSTDTQYF. In nucleotides, the CDR3 is TGCGCGCGTGGGGGGACTAGCGGAAGCACAGATACGCAGTATTTT.

The rearrangement uses TRBV6-4 and TRBJ2-7; a weak D match, TRBD2 (6 bases). V gave up 8 bases and J gave up 5 bases, with 16 bases separating them. Germline CDR1 MRHNA, CDR2 SNTAGT. This CDR3 spans 13 amino acids. The CDR3 reads CASHKEGHNEQYF. CDR3 in DNA: TGTGCCAGCCATAAGGAGGGGCACAACGAGCAGTACTTC.

V and J are TRBV19 and TRBJ2-1, with 10 nucleotides matching TRBD1. V was clipped by 7 bases and J by 3 bases; unmatched bases: 6. The CDR3 runs 15 residues. Germline V CDR1 and CDR2: LNHDA, SQIVND (reference sequence). CDR3 in amino acids: CASTRTGGNYNEQFF. CDR3 DNA sequence: TGTGCCAGTACCAGGACAGGGGGGAACTACAATGAGCAGTTCTTC. Full variable domain (outside the CDR3, taken from reference TRBV19 and TRBJ2-1): DGGITQSPKYLFRKEGQNVTLSCEQNLNHDAMYWYRQDPGQGLRLIYYSQIVNDFQKGDIAEGYSVSREKKESFPLTVTSAQKNPTAFYLCASTRTGGNYNEQFFGPGTRLTVL.